This paragraph covers one T cell receptor beta chain sequence. This same CDR3 is encoded by further DNA sequences in the sample. The data originate from a study of shared clonotypes between healthy human individuals. The germline CDR1 and CDR2 sequences are MDHEN and SYDVKM. The V end was cut by 3 bases, the J end by 6 bases, with 6 bases between. The CDR3 totals 12 residues. The data were produced by immunoSEQ multiplex PCR, yet TCRdb's version contains in-frame clones alone and is incomplete. The sample has some 2.1 million clones, about 94% seen once. As defined, naive CD8 cells were CD45RO-negative and positively selected for CCR7, with terminally differentiated effector memory CD45RA+ cells excluded.

Input material: naive CD8+ T cells from PBMCs. The clonotype was recovered from a man aged 18 to 29 in good health. Some clones in this sample may be carry-over from other donors' samples. V usage is TRBV28 and J usage is TRBJ2-1; D gene uncertain. For the CDR3, the DNA is TGTGCCAGCAGTTTGGAAGGCAATGAGCAGTTCTTC. This codes for CASSLEGNEQFF.